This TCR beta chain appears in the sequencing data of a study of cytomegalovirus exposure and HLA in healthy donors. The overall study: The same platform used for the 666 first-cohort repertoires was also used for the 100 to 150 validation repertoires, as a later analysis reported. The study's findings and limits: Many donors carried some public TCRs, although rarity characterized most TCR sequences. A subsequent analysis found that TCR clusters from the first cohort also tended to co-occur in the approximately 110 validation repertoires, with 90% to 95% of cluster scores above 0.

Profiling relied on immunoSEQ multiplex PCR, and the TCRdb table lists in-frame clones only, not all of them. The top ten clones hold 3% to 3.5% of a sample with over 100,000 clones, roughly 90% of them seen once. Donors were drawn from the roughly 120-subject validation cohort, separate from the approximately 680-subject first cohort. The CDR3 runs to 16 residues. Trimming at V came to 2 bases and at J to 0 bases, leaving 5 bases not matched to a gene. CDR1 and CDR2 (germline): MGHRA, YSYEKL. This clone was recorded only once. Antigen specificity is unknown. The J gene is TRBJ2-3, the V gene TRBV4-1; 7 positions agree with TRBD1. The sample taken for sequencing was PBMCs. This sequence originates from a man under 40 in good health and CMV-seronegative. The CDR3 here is CASSQTQGPSTDTQYF. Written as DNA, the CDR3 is TGCGCCAGCAGCCAAACACAGGGGCCTAGCACAGATACGCAGTATTTT.